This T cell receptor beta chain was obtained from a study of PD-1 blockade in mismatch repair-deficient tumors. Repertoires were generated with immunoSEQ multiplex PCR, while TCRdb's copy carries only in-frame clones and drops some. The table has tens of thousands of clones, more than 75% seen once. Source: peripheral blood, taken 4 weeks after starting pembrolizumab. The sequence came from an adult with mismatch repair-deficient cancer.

CDR3: CASSRQGEVNTEAFF. The CDR3 nucleotides read TGTGCCAGCAGCCGACAGGGGGAGGTGAACACTGAAGCTTTCTTT. This sequence joins TRBV5-8 and TRBJ1-1; TRBD1 agrees at 9 bases. Losses at the gene ends were 4 bases for V and 0 bases for J; bases not matched to a gene: 4. The CDR3 length is 15 residues. The germline V gene has CDR1 SGHTS and CDR2 YDEGEE. Complete variable domain (other parts from reference TRBV5-8 and TRBJ1-1): EAGVTQSPTHLIKTRGQQATLRCSPISGHTSVYWYQQALGLGLQFLLWYDEGEERNRGNFPPRFSGRQFPNYSSELNVNALELEDSALYLCASSRQGEVNTEAFFGQGTRLTVV.